One T cell receptor (beta chain) is described in this entry. No antigen is known for it. The CDR3 runs to 13 residues. CDR1 SGHTA and CDR2 FQGNSA come from the germline V gene. J was trimmed by 7 bases and V by 4 bases; bases with no gene match: 5. This sample was taken from a study of cytomegalovirus exposure and HLA in healthy donors. Study context: The use of the same platform for the roughly 120 validation repertoires and the approximately 670 first-cohort repertoires was reported by a later analysis.

Study conclusions and caveats: Rare TCR sequences predominated, though certain public TCRs were found in many donors. Listed as cytomegalovirus-associated were about 160 TCR beta chains.

The donors were members of the roughly 130-subject validation cohort (separate from the roughly 660-subject first cohort). TCRdb keeps only in-frame clones here, not all; method: immunoSEQ multiplex PCR. The sample yields about 330,000 clones, about nine tenths seen once. This receptor was taken from a woman aged 18-29 years in good health and CMV-seronegative. Sequencing was done on a sample of PBMCs. The chain joins TRBV7-2 to TRBJ2-7; 9 bases are shared with TRBD2. CDR3 amino acids: CASSSPSGIEQYF. As DNA, the CDR3 is TGTGCCAGCAGCTCCCCTAGCGGGATTGAGCAGTACTTC.